This T cell receptor (beta chain) was found in a study of cytotoxic CD8 clonotypes in ibrutinib-treated CLL. The germline V gene encodes CDR1 LNHNV and CDR2 YYDKDF (reference sequence). The CDR3 consists of 13 residues. V lost 1 base to trimming and J lost 13 bases; unmatched junction nucleotides: 8. Notes on the study in general: Clonality, elevated at ibrutinib response, dropped back toward baseline at progression. Rare overall, public clonotypes shrank or held steady under therapy. Sustained-remission and progressing patients' sampling times differed.

As to this clone: Its cognate antigen is unknown.

Profiled with immunoSEQ multiplex PCR; TCRdb holds only in-frame clones, not every one. The table has 50,000 or so clones, 75% to 90% seen once. Sequenced here: PBMCs, sampled after 24 months of ibrutinib treatment. This TCR was sampled from a human donor with chronic lymphocytic leukemia. V is TRBV15 and J is TRBJ1-1; 8 nucleotides match TRBD1. In DNA form, the CDR3 reads TGTGCCACCAGCAGAGGAGGACAGGGTGTGAGTTTCTTT. Its protein product is CATSRGGQGVSFF. Full variable domain (outside the CDR3, taken from reference TRBV15 and TRBJ1-1): DAMVIQNPRYQVTQFGKPVTLSCSQTLNHNVMYWYQQKSSQAPKLLFHYYDKDFNNEADTPDNFQSRRPNTSFCFLDIRSPGLGDTAMYLCATSRGGQGVSFFGQGTRLTVV.